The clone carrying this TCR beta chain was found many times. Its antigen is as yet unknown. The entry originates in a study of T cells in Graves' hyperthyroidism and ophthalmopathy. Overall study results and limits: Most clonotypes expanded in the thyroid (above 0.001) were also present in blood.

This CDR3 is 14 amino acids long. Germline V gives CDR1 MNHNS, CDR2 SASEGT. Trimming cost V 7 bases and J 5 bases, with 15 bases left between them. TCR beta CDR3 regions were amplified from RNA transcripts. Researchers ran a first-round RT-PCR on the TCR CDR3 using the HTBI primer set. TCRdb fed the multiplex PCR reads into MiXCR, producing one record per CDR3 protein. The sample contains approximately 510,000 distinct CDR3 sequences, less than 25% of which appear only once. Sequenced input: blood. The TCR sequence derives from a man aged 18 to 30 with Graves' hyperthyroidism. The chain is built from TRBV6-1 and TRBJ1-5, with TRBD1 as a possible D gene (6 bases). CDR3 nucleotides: TGTGCCAGCACCCAAAGGGGGGGCGATCAGCCCCAGCATTTT. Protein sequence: CASTQRGGDQPQHF.